These 4 T cell receptor beta chains originate from one sample sequenced in a study of blood T cell repertoires in COVID-19. The data were produced by immunoSEQ multiplex PCR, yet TCRdb's version contains in-frame clones alone and is incomplete. The table records 300,000 or so clones, around 90% of them present only once. The sequenced material came from PBMCs or T cells enriched from blood (not recorded which). The receptors were gathered from a woman in her thirties who had recovered from COVID-19.

This rearrangement joins TRBV5-1 to TRBJ2-2, with D perhaps matching TRBD1 (6 bases). V was trimmed by 4 bases and J by 3 bases, leaving 13 bases between them. The CDR3 is 15 amino acids. Germline lookup yields CDR1 SGHRS and CDR2 YFSETQ. This CDR3 is CASSNRDIHTGELFF. DNA for the CDR3: TGCGCCAGCAGCAACCGGGACATACACACCGGGGAGCTGTTTTTT.

The rearrangement links TRBV6-5 to TRBJ1-2; TRBD1 matches 9 bases. Unmatched junction bases numbered 10, after V lost 6 bases and J lost 8 bases. CDR3 length: 14 amino acids. CDR1 and CDR2 (germline): MNHEY, SVGAGI. CDR3 amino acids: CASRTDRGTRGYTF. The CDR3, as DNA: TGTGCCAGCAGAACCGACAGGGGGACAAGAGGCTACACCTTC.

Regarding this clone: This specimen includes other DNA sequences encoding the same CDR3. V and J are TRBV7-9 and TRBJ2-5; D call uncertain. This CDR3 spans 13 amino acids. V was trimmed by 1 base and J by 1 base, leaving 4 bases between them. Germline V gene sequence: CDR1 SEHNR, CDR2 FQNEAQ (reference sequence). The CDR3 DNA reads TGTGCCAGCAGCTTAGGACTCCAAGAGACCCAGTACTTC. Its protein is CASSLGLQETQYF.

The chain joins TRBV13 to TRBJ2-3; no clear D. Germline CDR1 reads PRHDT; CDR2 reads FYEKMQ (reference sequence). The V end was cut by 5 bases, the J end by 3 bases, with 3 bases between. The CDR3 totals 11 residues. The CDR3 nucleotides are TGTGCCAGCAGCCAAACAGATACGCAGTATTTT. It codes for CASSQTDTQYF. The full variable domain, its missing parts supplied by reference TRBV13 and TRBJ2-3, is AAGVIQSPRHLIKEKRETATLKCYPIPRHDTVYWYQQGPGQDPQFLISFYEKMQSDKGSIPDRFSAQQFSDYHSELNMSSLELGDSALYFCASSQTDTQYFGPGTRLTVL.